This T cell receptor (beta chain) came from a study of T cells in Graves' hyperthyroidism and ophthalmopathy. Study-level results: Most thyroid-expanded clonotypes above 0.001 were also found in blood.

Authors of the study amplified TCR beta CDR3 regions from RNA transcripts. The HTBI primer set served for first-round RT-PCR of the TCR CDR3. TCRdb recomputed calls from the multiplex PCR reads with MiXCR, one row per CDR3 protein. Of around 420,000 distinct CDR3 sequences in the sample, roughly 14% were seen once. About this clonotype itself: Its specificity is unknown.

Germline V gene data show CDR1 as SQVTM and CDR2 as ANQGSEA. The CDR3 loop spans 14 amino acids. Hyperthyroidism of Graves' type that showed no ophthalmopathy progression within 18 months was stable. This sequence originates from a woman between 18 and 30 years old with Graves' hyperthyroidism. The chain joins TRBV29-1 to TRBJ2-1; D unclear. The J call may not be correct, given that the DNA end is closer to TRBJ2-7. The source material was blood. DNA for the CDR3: TGCAGCGTTGAAGATCTTCAGGCCTACAATGAGCAGTACTTC. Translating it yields CSVEDLQAYNEQYF.